The 32 T cell receptor beta chains below all came from one sample that was sequenced in a study of radiation and T cells in renal cell carcinoma. Stated time point: blood 4 weeks post-SBRT, at nephrectomy. The treatment was: 15 Gy SBRT to primary tumor, nephrectomy 4 weeks later. Measured with immunoSEQ multiplex PCR; TCRdb has only the in-frame clones, and not every one. This sample has around 78,000 clones, with 80% to 90% found just once. Sequences were derived from blood, sampled from a patient whose treatment included radiotherapy and nephrectomy. The origin of the receptors is a woman aged 70 to 79 with renal cell carcinoma.

The chain uses TRBV19 and TRBJ1-5, with D possibly TRBD1 on 6 matching bases. The CDR3 is 14 amino acids. Germline V gene sequence: CDR1 LNHDA, CDR2 SQIVND (reference sequence). Trimming removed 2 bases from V and 1 base from J, with 6 bases in between. The CDR3 sequence is CASSIQGSNQPQHF. The CDR3, as DNA: TGTGCCAGTAGTATACAGGGGAGCAATCAGCCCCAGCATTTT.

This chain uses TRBV7-2 with TRBJ2-2; D not resolved. The CDR3 contains 13 residues. Germline values: CDR1 SGHTA, CDR2 FQGNSA. The V gene lost 2 bases and the J gene lost 7 bases, with 8 bases spanning the gap. This CDR3 reads CASSLIGYGELFF. The CDR3 DNA is TGTGCCAGCAGCTTAATCGGGTACGGGGAGCTGTTTTTT. Based on the CDR3 plus reference TRBV7-2 and TRBJ2-2, the full variable domain is GAGVSQSPSNKVTEKGKDVELRCDPISGHTALYWYRQSLGQGLEFLIYFQGNSAPDKSGLPSDRFSAERTGGSVSTLTIQRTQQEDSAVYLCASSLIGYGELFFGEGSRLTVL.

The rearrangement links TRBV7-9 to TRBJ1-4; TRBD1 aligns across 7 bases. The ends lost 7 bases at V and 7 bases at J; junction bases unmatched: 9. The CDR3 is 14 residues long. CDR1 and CDR2 (germline): SEHNR, FQNEAQ (reference sequence). Here the CDR3 reads CASTLSGGGEKLFF. The CDR3 DNA reads TGTGCCAGCACCCTATCAGGGGGTGGTGAAAAACTGTTTTTT.

This chain links TRBV6-5 with TRBJ1-2; a weak D match, TRBD1 (6 bases). The CDR3 consists of 10 residues. With 10 bases removed from V and 8 bases from J, the gap between germline ends came to 11 bases. Germline V gives CDR1 MNHEY, CDR2 SVGAGI. DNA of the CDR3: TGTGCCACCCAACAGGGCGGCTACACCTTC. Translating it yields CATQQGGYTF.

The chain is built from TRBV11-2 and TRBJ2-7, with 7 bases that match TRBD1. Per the germline V gene, CDR1 is SGHAT and CDR2 is FQNNGV. J gave up 3 bases and V 1 base, and 6 bases lay outside the gene matches. This CDR3 region has 15 residues. This chain's CDR3 is CASSLAGTVFYEQYF. The CDR3 DNA reads TGTGCCAGCAGCTTAGCCGGGACAGTTTTCTACGAGCAGTACTTC. Using reference TRBV11-2 and TRBJ2-7 for the parts outside the CDR3, the full variable domain is EAGVAQSPRYKIIEKRQSVAFWCNPISGHATLYWYQQILGQGPKLLIQFQNNGVVDDSQLPKDRFSAERLKGVDSTLKIQPAKLEDSAVYLCASSLAGTVFYEQYFGPGTRLTVT.

This clone appeared a single time. The DNA for the CDR3 is TGTGCCAGCAGCCCTACCCAGGGAAATCAGCCCCAGCATTTT. Protein: CASSPTQGNQPQHF. The chain links TRBV7-6 to TRBJ1-5; D possibly corresponds to TRBD1 (5 bases). V shed 5 bases and J shed 4 bases, with 12 bases lying between them. Looked up from germline, CDR1 is SGHVS and CDR2 is FNYEAQ. CDR3 size: 14 residues.

This chain uses TRBV18 with TRBJ1-2; D gene unclear. Germline loops: CDR1 KGHSH, CDR2 LQKENI. This CDR3 spans 14 amino acids. Trimming took off 2 bases at V and 4 bases at J, with 11 bases between the two ends. The CDR3 is CASSPNRQTYGYTF. The CDR3 DNA reads TGTGCCAGCTCACCAAATCGTCAGACCTATGGCTACACCTTC. The whole variable domain, filled in from reference TRBV18 and TRBJ1-2, reads NAGVMQNPRHLVRRRGQEARLRCSPMKGHSHVYWYRQLPEEGLKFMVYLQKENIIDESGMPKERFSAEFPKEGPSILRIQQVVRGDSAAYFCASSPNRQTYGYTFGSGTRLTVV.

The rearrangement uses TRBV6-7 and TRBJ2-1; D unclear. TRBV6-7 is noted as an ORF with a role that remains uncertain. The V end lost 0 bases, the J end lost 3 bases, and 15 bases lay between the germline ends. The CDR3 is 17 residues long. CDR3 sequence (DNA): TGTGCCAGCAGTTACTCCGTTAAGCAGAAATACTACAATGAGCAGTTCTTC. This codes for CASSYSVKQKYYNEQFF.

The rearrangement uses TRBV11-3 and TRBJ2-1; 11 bases map to TRBD1. CDR1 is SGHNT and CDR2 is YENEEA in the germline V gene. This CDR3 has 15 residues. The V segment lost 5 bases and the J segment 6 bases; nucleotides outside the gene matches: 6. Here the CDR3 DNA reads TGTGCCAGCAGCGATGGACAGGGGGCTGTCAATGAGCAGTTCTTC. This encodes CASSDGQGAVNEQFF.

The J gene is TRBJ2-2, the V gene TRBV19; D is perhaps TRBD1 or TRBD2 (5 bases each). The CDR3 has 16 residues. Germline V gives CDR1 LNHDA, CDR2 SQIVND (reference sequence). Trimming took off 6 bases at V and 2 bases at J, with 16 bases between the two ends. The CDR3 spells CASRTSGTSNTGELFF. CDR3 in DNA: TGTGCCAGTAGGACGTCCGGGACGTCAAACACCGGGGAGCTGTTTTTT.

In DNA, the CDR3 is TGTGCCAGCAGCTTAAATCCAGGGAATGAGCAGTTCTTC. This encodes CASSLNPGNEQFF. V usage is TRBV7-3 and J usage is TRBJ2-1; possible D gene TRBD1, 5 bases. Germline V lookup: CDR1 SGHTA, CDR2 FQGTGA. The CDR3 length is 13 residues. Trimming took off 1 base at V and 7 bases at J, with 8 bases between the two ends.

The V gene is TRBV9, the J gene TRBJ1-3; 7 bases align to TRBD1. Germline V lookup: CDR1 SGDLS, CDR2 YYNGEE. The V and J ends lost 1 base and 8 bases, in that order; junction bases with no gene match: 18. This CDR3 region has 18 residues. CDR3 residues: CASSVPEGTTGEGYTIYF. The CDR3 nucleotides are TGTGCCAGCAGCGTACCGGAGGGAACCACAGGGGAAGGATACACCATATATTTT.

This sequence joins TRBV12-5 and TRBJ1-1, with D unresolved. Germline lookup yields CDR1 LGHNT and CDR2 FRNRAP. The CDR3 runs 12 residues. Trimming removed 4 bases at V and 7 bases at J, with 10 bases between. DNA for the CDR3: TGTGCTAGTGGTTCCGGACCGTATGAAGCTTTCTTT. This encodes CASGSGPYEAFF.

V gene TRBV5-8 combines with J gene TRBJ2-7; no firm D call. CDR1 and CDR2 from the germline V gene are SGHTS and YDEGEE. The germline V and J ends were trimmed by 1 base and 2 bases, with 1 base remaining between them. The CDR3 extends over 11 amino acids. CDR3 protein: CASSLTYEQYF. CDR3 sequence (DNA): TGTGCCAGCAGCTTGACCTACGAGCAGTACTTC.

V usage is TRBV28 and J usage is TRBJ1-6; D gene unclear. The CDR3 length is 16 residues. V lost 3 bases to trimming and J lost 2 bases, with 11 bases between them. Germline assignment: CDR1 MDHEN and CDR2 SYDVKM. The CDR3 here is CASSFFKRAYNSPLHF. The CDR3 DNA is TGTGCCAGCAGTTTCTTTAAAAGGGCCTATAATTCACCCCTCCACTTT.

The genes are TRBV2 and TRBJ2-5; TRBD2 matches 10 bases. Trimming at V came to 1 base and at J to 0 bases, leaving 2 bases not matched to a gene. The CDR3 is made up of 16 amino acids. In germline, CDR1 is SNHLY, CDR2 FYNNEI. The CDR3 coding sequence is TGTGCCAGCAGTGAAGTGACTAGCGGGTACCAAGAGACCCAGTACTTC. Encoded protein: CASSEVTSGYQETQYF.

This clone has a single count. The CDR3 loop is CASSWDGSNYGYTF. CDR3 coding DNA: TGCGCCAGCAGCTGGGACGGTTCTAACTATGGCTACACCTTC. V and J are TRBV5-1 and TRBJ1-2, with D possibly matching TRBD1 (5 bases). Germline CDR1 and CDR2: SGHRS and YFSETQ. The length of the CDR3 is 14 residues. V was cut by 3 bases and J by 0 bases, with 9 bases left in between.

The J gene is TRBJ2-3, the V gene TRBV11-3; no clear D. V shed 1 base and J shed 6 bases, with 11 bases lying between them. CDR3 length: 14 residues. Germline V gene lookup returns CDR1 SGHNT and CDR2 YENEEA. The CDR3 bases are TGTGCCAGCAGCTTAGCGAACGGAGTGGATACGCAGTATTTT. The encoded protein is CASSLANGVDTQYF.

V is TRBV27 and J is TRBJ2-1; D perhaps matches TRBD2 (5 bases). Trimming cost V 2 bases and J 9 bases, with 14 bases left between them. This CDR3 contains 14 residues. Looked up from germline, CDR1 is MNHEY and CDR2 is SMNVEV (reference sequence). The CDR3 spells CASSLVRAGGEQFF. The CDR3, as DNA: TGTGCCAGCAGTTTAGTGAGGGCTGGTGGTGAGCAGTTCTTC.

This rearrangement joins TRBV19 to TRBJ2-1, with 9 bases matching TRBD1. The J segment lost 5 bases and the V segment lost 6 bases, leaving 11 bases of the junction unmatched. CDR3 length: 16 amino acids. The germline CDR1 and CDR2 sequences are LNHDA and SQIVND (reference sequence). DNA for the CDR3: TGTGCCAGTAGGTCCATAGGGACAGGGAGGGACAATGAGCAGTTCTTC. It translates to CASRSIGTGRDNEQFF.

The chain is built from TRBV19 and TRBJ1-1, with D maybe TRBD1 (5 bases). The CDR3 is made up of 14 amino acids. CDR1 and CDR2 (germline): LNHDA, SQIVND (reference sequence). Trimming shortened V by 3 bases and J by 0 bases, and 8 bases separated the two germline ends. This CDR3 reads CASSMDNMNTEAFF. The CDR3 region has the DNA TGTGCCAGTAGTATGGACAACATGAACACTGAAGCTTTCTTT.

This chain uses TRBV4-1 with TRBJ1-2; no clear D. V shed 0 bases and J shed 2 bases, with 4 bases lying between them. From germline, CDR1 is MGHRA and CDR2 YSYEKL. The CDR3 extends over 13 amino acids. The chain's CDR3 is CASSQEWNYGYTF. CDR3 sequence (DNA): TGCGCCAGCAGCCAAGAATGGAACTATGGCTACACCTTC.

This sequence joins TRBV10-3 and TRBJ2-7; TRBD1 might be the D (5 bases). Germline V gene lookup returns CDR1 ENHRY and CDR2 SYGVKD. The ends were cut back, 0 bases at V and 4 bases at J, with 13 bases in the middle. The length of the CDR3 is 15 residues. For the CDR3, the DNA is TGTGCCATCAGTGAGTCTTCAGGGAAAAGGTACGAGCAGTACTTC. It yields the protein CAISESSGKRYEQYF.

This chain links TRBV20-1 with TRBJ1-3; D not resolved. This CDR3 comprises 11 residues. Germline CDR1 reads DFQATT; CDR2 reads SNEGSKA (reference sequence). Trimming stripped 6 bases from V and 4 bases from J, with 7 bases between. The CDR3 here is CSALRGNTIYF. The CDR3 bases are TGCAGTGCACTCAGAGGAAACACCATATATTTT.

The V and J genes are TRBV6-1 and TRBJ2-5, with D hard to call. CDR3 size: 15 residues. Germline V gives CDR1 MNHNS, CDR2 SASEGT. V was trimmed by 4 bases and J by 3 bases, leaving 15 bases between them. The chain's CDR3 is CASSVLTTTEETQYF. The CDR3 region has the DNA TGTGCCAGCAGTGTCTTAACCACCACGGAAGAGACCCAGTACTTC.

The V and J genes are TRBV19 and TRBJ1-1; D is possibly TRBD1 (5 bases). This CDR3 is built from 15 residues. V dropped 8 bases and J dropped 1 base, with 17 bases sitting between them. Per the germline V gene, CDR1 is LNHDA and CDR2 is SQIVND (reference sequence). The CDR3 spells CASDMGTPQNTEAFF. Written as DNA, the CDR3 is TGTGCCAGTGATATGGGGACTCCTCAGAACACTGAAGCTTTCTTT.

The CDR3 sequence: CASSLGGMNTDTQYF. The CDR3 nucleotides read TGTGCCAGCAGCCTCGGGGGGATGAATACAGATACGCAGTATTTT. V gene TRBV7-2 combines with J gene TRBJ2-3; 7 bases fit TRBD2. V lost 5 bases to trimming and J lost 3 bases; unmatched junction nucleotides: 8. This CDR3 comprises 15 residues. In germline, CDR1 is SGHTA, CDR2 FQGNSA.

The rearrangement joins TRBV29-1 to TRBJ2-7; tentatively, D is TRBD1 (6 bases). CDR3 size: 12 residues. Trimming took off 5 bases at V and 7 bases at J, with 15 bases between the two ends. Per germline, CDR1 SQVTM and CDR2 ANQGSEA. The chain's CDR3 is CSVSRDTVEQYF. DNA of the CDR3: TGCAGCGTTTCCCGGGACACAGTAGAGCAGTACTTC.

The CDR3 coding sequence is TGCGCCAGCAGCCCCGGGGGGCGGGGGGCTTCAGATACGCAGTATTTT. This codes for CASSPGGRGASDTQYF. The rearrangement uses TRBV5-1 and TRBJ2-3, with TRBD2 matching 8 bases. Germline V gives CDR1 SGHRS, CDR2 YFSETQ. Losses at the gene ends were 4 bases for V and 4 bases for J; bases not matched to a gene: 11. The CDR3 runs to 16 residues. Using reference TRBV5-1 and TRBJ2-3 for the parts outside the CDR3, the full variable domain is KAGVTQTPRYLIKTRGQQVTLSCSPISGHRSVSWYQQTPGQGLQFLFEYFSETQRNKGNFPGRFSGRQFSNSRSEMNVSTLELGDSALYLCASSPGGRGASDTQYFGPGTRLTVL.

As concerns this clone: One junction end disagrees with the germline gene, perhaps due to a read error. V usage is TRBV30 and J usage is TRBJ2-3; D is ambiguous. Germline CDR1 GTSNPN, CDR2 SVGIG (reference sequence). This CDR3 has 11 residues. CDR3 residues: CAWSVKSAGDF. For the CDR3, the DNA is TGTGCCTGGAGTGTAAAGTCGGCCGGCGATTTT.

The chain joins TRBV5-1 to TRBJ1-1; a possible D gene is TRBD1 (5 bases). Germline lookup yields CDR1 SGHRS and CDR2 YFSETQ. Trimming removed 0 bases at V and 2 bases at J, with 8 bases between. This CDR3 spans 14 amino acids. CDR3 sequence: CASSLARGNTEAFF. DNA for the CDR3: TGCGCCAGCAGCTTGGCCCGGGGCAACACTGAAGCTTTCTTT.

The chain links TRBV10-1 to TRBJ1-2; 11 nucleotides agree with TRBD1. Germline-derived CDR1 and CDR2 are WNHNN and SYGVQD (reference sequence). V lost 2 bases, J lost 5 bases, and 4 bases stayed unmatched. The CDR3 contains 15 residues. The DNA for the CDR3 is TGCGCCAGCAGTGAGGGACAGGGGGCGGGATATGGCTACACCTTC. It yields the protein CASSEGQGAGYGYTF.